The 8 T cell receptor beta chains listed next were all sequenced from one sample in a study of blood T cell repertoires in COVID-19 (dated by TCRdb to about 2020). Library preparation used the immunoSEQ multiplex PCR assay. Held by TCRdb, this immuneACCESS table contains in-frame sequences only and omits some clones. Under half of the omission traces to an unresolved V gene where checked; the cause of the rest is unknown. The sample table holds more than 200,000 clones, of which 65% to 85% were seen once. The top ten hold roughly 4% of the sample. The source material was peripheral blood. Source of these receptors: a woman aged 40 to 50 with active or convalescent COVID-19.

V usage is TRBV3-1 (or the pseudogene TRBV3-2) and J usage is TRBJ1-2; possibly TRBD1 for D (6 bases). The V gene lost 3 bases and the J gene lost 0 bases, with 14 bases spanning the gap. This CDR3 is built from 16 residues. The V gene's germline CDR1 is LGHDT and CDR2 YNNKEL (reference sequence). The CDR3 DNA reads as TGTGCCAGCAGCCAGGACCAGGGGATAGCTAACTATGGCTACACCTTC. Its translation: CASSQDQGIANYGYTF.

The chain employs TRBV5-4 and TRBJ2-6; TRBD2 agrees at 8 bases. With 4 bases clipped from V and 2 bases from J, the junction kept 2 bases outside the gene matches. This CDR3 comprises 15 residues. Germline-derived CDR1 and CDR2 are SGHNT and YYREEE (reference sequence). Here the CDR3 DNA reads TGTGCCAGCAGCGCGGGGGGACCTGGGGCCAACGTCCTGACTTTC. It codes for CASSAGGPGANVLTF.

J is TRBJ1-5 and V is TRBV6-6; no definite D call. V gave up 7 bases and J gave up 0 bases, with 13 bases separating them. The CDR3 extends over 15 amino acids. Germline loops: CDR1 MNHNY, CDR2 SVGAGI (reference sequence). The CDR3 region is CASTEGELSNQPQHF. DNA for the CDR3: TGTGCCAGCACCGAAGGAGAACTTAGCAATCAGCCCCAGCATTTT.

The chain links TRBV29-1 to TRBJ1-5; 8 positions agree with TRBD1. Germline-derived CDR1 and CDR2 are SQVTM and ANQGSEA. With V trimmed by 7 bases and J by 6 bases, 8 bases remained unmatched. This CDR3 has 13 amino acids. The CDR3 loop reads CSAASGGGQPQHF. The CDR3 DNA is TGCAGCGCTGCCTCAGGGGGCGGTCAGCCCCAGCATTTT. Full variable domain (remainder filled in from reference TRBV29-1 and TRBJ1-5): SAVISQKPSRDICQRGTSLTIQCQVDSQVTMMFWYRQQPGQSLTLIATANQGSEATYESGFVIDKFPISRPNLTFSTLTVSNMSPEDSSIYLCSAASGGGQPQHFGDGTRLSIL.

This chain uses TRBV28 with TRBJ1-5; 9 positions match TRBD1. V lost 6 bases and J lost 4; bases outside the gene matches: 7. The CDR3 is made up of 15 amino acids. In germline, CDR1 is MDHEN, CDR2 SYDVKM. CDR3 nucleotides: TGTGCCAGCAGAAGTTACAGGGGGCAGAATCAGCCCCAGCATTTT. Residues: CASRSYRGQNQPQHF.

The V call is TRBV10-3, the J call TRBJ1-3, with D unresolved. Deletions cut 3 bases from V and 4 bases from J, with 4 bases between. Germline-derived CDR1 and CDR2 are ENHRY and SYGVKD. The CDR3 is made up of 12 amino acids. CDR3 protein: CAISDPGNTIYF. The CDR3 region has the DNA TGTGCCATCAGTGACCCAGGAAACACCATATATTTT.

V usage is TRBV2 and J usage is TRBJ1-1, with D perhaps TRBD1 (6 bases). Germline lookup yields CDR1 SNHLY and CDR2 FYNNEI. The CDR3 sequence is 13 residues long. V was pared by 8 bases and J by 4 bases, with 14 bases between. The DNA of the CDR3 is TGTGCCAGCTCTGGGACAAGGGTCACTGAAGCTTTCTTT. Translation: CASSGTRVTEAFF.

This clone came up once. The CDR3 bases are TGTGCCAGCAGTGACAGGGGAAGGAATGAAAAACTGTTTTTT. It translates to CASSDRGRNEKLFF. The chain couples TRBV3-1 (or the pseudogene TRBV3-2) to TRBJ1-4; 8 bases align to TRBD1. The CDR3 extends over 14 amino acids. The germline V gene has CDR1 LGHDT and CDR2 YNNKEL (reference sequence). V lost 6 bases and J lost 5; bases outside the gene matches: 5.